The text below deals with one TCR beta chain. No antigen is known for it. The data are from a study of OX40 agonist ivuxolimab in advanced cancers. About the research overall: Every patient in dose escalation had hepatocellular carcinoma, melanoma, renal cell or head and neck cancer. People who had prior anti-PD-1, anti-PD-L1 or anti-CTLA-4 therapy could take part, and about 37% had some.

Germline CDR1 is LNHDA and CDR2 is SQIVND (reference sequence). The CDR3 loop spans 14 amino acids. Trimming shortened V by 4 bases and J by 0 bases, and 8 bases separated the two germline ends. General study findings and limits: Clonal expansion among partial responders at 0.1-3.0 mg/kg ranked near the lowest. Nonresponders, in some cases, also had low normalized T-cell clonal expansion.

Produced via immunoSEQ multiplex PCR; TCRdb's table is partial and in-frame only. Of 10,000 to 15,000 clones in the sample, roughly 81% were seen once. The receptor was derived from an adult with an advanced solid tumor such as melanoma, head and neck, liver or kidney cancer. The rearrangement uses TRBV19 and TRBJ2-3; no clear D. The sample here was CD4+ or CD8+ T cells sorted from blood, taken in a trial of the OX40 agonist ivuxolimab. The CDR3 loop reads CASSSGSSTDTQYF. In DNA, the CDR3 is TGTGCCAGTAGTAGTGGATCCAGCACAGATACGCAGTATTTT.